Given below is one T cell receptor beta chain in context. What it binds is unknown. The PCR had 60 Vbeta and 13 Jbeta primers. Here immunoSEQ multiplex PCR was the method, and the copy in TCRdb shows in-frame clones only, minus some. The repertoire holds under 140,000 clones, with approximately 79% as singletons. All the people who gave samples were healthy bone marrow donors. The data belong to a study of cytomegalovirus exposure and HLA in healthy donors. Study results and limitations: TCR beta chains associated with HLA were, in a later analysis, more clonally expanded than equally common others. Analysis was carried out at a later point, and it linked a missense DCLRE1C variant to TCR beta V- and J-gene trimming. A later examination showed that TCR association rates differed by HLA locus, with DRB1 most and HLA-C fewest.

CDR3 size: 13 residues. V was pared by 4 bases and J by 7 bases, with 14 bases between. Germline loops: CDR1 LNHDA, CDR2 SQIVND (reference sequence). The origin of this receptor is a man younger than 45 in good health and CMV-seropositive. Sample: PBMCs. The chain joins TRBV19 to TRBJ2-7; TRBD1 is a possible D gene (6 bases). The CDR3 bases are TGTGCCAGTAGTACCCAACAGGGTGGTGAGCAGTACTTC. This translates into CASSTQQGGEQYF.